The clone carrying this T cell receptor beta chain was picked up a small number of times. No donor was unhealthy or non-Caucasian. MiXCR, run by TCRdb on the 5' RACE reads, gives a single entry per CDR3 protein. The sample includes 1.5 million to 2 million distinct CDR3 sequences, less than 40% of them seen just once. This sample is part of a study of identical twins. The V end was cut by 4 bases, the J end by 3 bases, with 19 bases between. In germline, CDR1 is SGHRS, CDR2 YFSETQ. CDR3 length: 16 amino acids. The sequenced sample consisted of cord blood. The chain joins TRBV5-1 to TRBJ1-1; D is uncertain. This receptor was taken from a newborn girl in good health. The CDR3 bases are TGCGCCAGCAGCCCCCGAACCCGTTATATCCACACTGAAGCTTTCTTT. As protein: CASSPRTRYIHTEAFF.